The 22 T cell receptor beta chains listed next were all sequenced from one sample in a study of T-cell memory formation after mild COVID-19. Using its own MiXCR run on the 5' RACE reads, TCRdb lists one record per CDR3 protein. The table records approximately 410,000 distinct CDR3 sequences, less than 25% of them present only once. The sequencing input was PBMCs or a T cell subset sorted from them (not recorded which). These receptors came from an adult woman who had mild COVID-19 (a few samples of this study predate the infection). Cell type and time point are not known.

This clonotype has more than one count but fewer than ten. The gene calls are TRBV13 and TRBJ2-5; D gene uncertain. The CDR3 length is 15 residues. The ends were cut back, 1 base at V and 5 bases at J, with 14 bases in the middle. Germline CDR1 and CDR2: PRHDT and FYEKMQ (reference sequence). The CDR3 loop is CASSLAVERWETQYF. The DNA for the CDR3 is TGTGCCAGCAGCTTAGCAGTAGAGCGATGGGAGACCCAGTACTTC.

V is TRBV7-9 and J is TRBJ1-6; D ambiguous. Looked up from germline, CDR1 is SEHNR and CDR2 is FQNEAQ (reference sequence). There are 13 residues in the CDR3. Trimming shortened V by 4 bases and J by 8 bases, and 9 bases separated the two germline ends. CDR3 amino acids: CASSSSGYSPLHF. The CDR3 region has the DNA TGTGCCAGCAGCTCTTCGGGGTATTCACCCCTCCACTTT.

This clonotype has only a few counts. The V call is TRBV12-3 or TRBV12-4, the J call TRBJ2-7; D not resolved. V was shortened by 6 bases and J by 0 bases, with 18 bases between the two germline ends. The CDR3 consists of 16 residues. The CDR3 nucleotides are TGTGCCAGCAGCCCCCCCGGGCGTCTGAGCTCCTACGAGCAGTACTTC. Translating it yields CASSPPGRLSSYEQYF.

This clonotype was counted a single time. The chain links TRBV28 to TRBJ2-7; 7 nucleotides match TRBD2. J lost 3 bases, V lost 6 bases, and 11 bases had no gene match. From germline, CDR1 is MDHEN and CDR2 SYDVKM. This CDR3 region has 15 residues. CDR3 region: CASSSPRLAGYEQYF. The CDR3 nucleotides are TGTGCCAGCAGCTCTCCCCGACTAGCCGGCTACGAGCAGTACTTC.

This clonotype was detected a few times. The chain joins TRBV15 to TRBJ1-2; TRBD1 might be the D (5 bases). Trimming pared 1 base from V and 5 bases from J, leaving 11 bases between. The CDR3 length is 14 residues. CDR1 and CDR2 from the germline V gene are LNHNV and YYDKDF (reference sequence). Here the CDR3 reads CATSRGFGGYGYTF. The CDR3 coding sequence is TGTGCCACCAGCAGAGGTTTTGGGGGATATGGCTACACCTTC.

There are a few counts of this clonotype. This chain uses TRBV4-3 with TRBJ1-5; D might be TRBD1 (5 bases). Trimming left V 0 bases short and J 4 bases short, with 16 bases between. CDR1 LGHNA and CDR2 YSLEER come from the germline V gene. The CDR3 runs to 17 residues. The CDR3 sequence is CASSQDGWQGFNQPQHF. The CDR3, as DNA: TGCGCCAGCAGCCAAGATGGGTGGCAGGGATTTAATCAGCCCCAGCATTTT.

This clonotype has more than one count but fewer than ten. The chain uses TRBV30 and TRBJ2-1; D is unclear. The CDR3 consists of 17 residues. CDR1 is GTSNPN and CDR2 is SVGIG in the germline V gene (reference sequence). Trimming removed 0 bases at V and 3 bases at J, with 18 bases between. The CDR3 coding sequence is TGTGCCTGGAGTGTAAGTCGCCTGGCCAGTTACTACAATGAGCAGTTCTTC. Its translation: CAWSVSRLASYYNEQFF. The whole variable domain, filled in from reference TRBV30 and TRBJ2-1, reads SQTIHQWPATLVQPVGSPLSLECTVEGTSNPNLYWYRQAAGRGLQLLFYSVGIGQISSEVPQNLSASRPQDRQFILSSKKLLLSDSGFYLCAWSVSRLASYYNEQFFGPGTRLTVL.

This clonotype was seen just once. The rearrangement links TRBV11-3 to TRBJ2-1; possibly TRBD1 or TRBD2 for D (7 bases each). V was cut by 0 bases and J by 9 bases, with 18 bases left in between. Germline V gives CDR1 SGHNT, CDR2 YENEEA. The CDR3 extends over 16 amino acids. CDR3 nucleotide sequence: TGTGCCAGCAGCTTAGATCAGGGGGGGGGACGGAGTGAGCAGTTCTTC. Amino acids: CASSLDQGGGRSEQFF.

This chain connects TRBV20-1 to TRBJ2-7, with 10 bases fitting TRBD2. The CDR3 runs to 16 residues. The germline V gene encodes CDR1 DFQATT and CDR2 SNEGSKA (reference sequence). Trimming removed 6 bases from V and 7 bases from J; junction bases left unmatched: 18. In DNA, the CDR3 is TGCAGTGCCAGCTCATTGCTAGCGGGGGCAATCGGAGAGCAGTACTTC. Translation gives CSASSLLAGAIGEQYF.

This clonotype was seen a handful of times. This sequence joins TRBV11-2 and TRBJ1-4; no firm D call. CDR3 length: 13 residues. Between the trimmed V and J ends, which lost 5 bases and 0 bases, there was a span of 4 bases. Germline V gene lookup returns CDR1 SGHAT and CDR2 FQNNGV. The CDR3 loop is CASSVSTNEKLFF. DNA for the CDR3: TGTGCCAGCAGCGTCTCAACTAATGAAAAACTGTTTTTT.

This clonotype was counted many times. The chain joins TRBV20-1 to TRBJ2-1; possibly TRBD2 for D (6 bases). The germline V gene has CDR1 DFQATT and CDR2 SNEGSKA (reference sequence). Trimming pared 6 bases from V and 1 base from J, leaving 16 bases between. The CDR3 is made up of 15 amino acids. The CDR3 protein is CSAHRLGGSYNEQFF. The CDR3 DNA reads TGCAGTGCGCACAGACTAGGAGGGTCCTACAATGAGCAGTTCTTC.

This clonotype was detected a few times. V gene TRBV5-1 combines with J gene TRBJ2-7; D not certain. V lost 0 bases and J lost 2, with 9 bases in between. The CDR3 contains 14 residues. Per germline, CDR1 SGHRS and CDR2 YFSETQ. The CDR3 loop reads CASSLGGSPYEQYF. The CDR3 nucleotides read TGCGCCAGCAGCTTGGGTGGTAGTCCCTACGAGCAGTACTTC.

This chain joins TRBV5-6 and TRBJ1-2; 8 nucleotides line up with TRBD1. This CDR3 has 16 residues. The junction had 15 bases not matched to a gene; V was cut back by 4 bases and J by 7 bases. Germline loops: CDR1 SGHDT, CDR2 YYEEEE. The CDR3 DNA follows: TGTGCCAGCAGCCACGACAGGGGAATCCAATATACTGGCTACACCTTC. Residues: CASSHDRGIQYTGYTF.

The chain is built from TRBV7-9 and TRBJ2-7; the D gene is possibly TRBD2 (5 bases). The CDR3 loop spans 12 amino acids. Germline CDR1 SEHNR, CDR2 FQNEAQ (reference sequence). Trimming left V 4 bases short and J 5 bases short, with 9 bases between. The CDR3 DNA reads as TGTGCCAGCAGCTCGGATAGCGACGAGCAGTACTTC. It yields the protein CASSSDSDEQYF. The full variable domain, in which reference TRBV7-9 and TRBJ2-7 provide the parts outside the CDR3, is DTGVSQNPRHKITKRGQNVTFRCDPISEHNRLYWYRQTLGQGPEFLTYFQNEAQLEKSRLLSDRFSAERPKGSFSTLEIQRTEQGDSAMYLCASSSDSDEQYFGPGTRLTVT.

This clonotype has only a few counts. This chain uses TRBV7-2 with TRBJ2-1; 9 nucleotides line up with TRBD2. V lost 1 base and J lost 8; bases outside the gene matches: 6. CDR1 SGHTA and CDR2 FQGNSA come from the germline V gene. The CDR3 is made up of 15 amino acids. The CDR3 DNA follows: TGTGCCAGCAGCTTAGAGCGGGGCGGGAGGGATGAGCAGTTCTTC. Its protein is CASSLERGGRDEQFF. Variable domain in full (rest from reference TRBV7-2 and TRBJ2-1): GAGVSQSPSNKVTEKGKDVELRCDPISGHTALYWYRQSLGQGLEFLIYFQGNSAPDKSGLPSDRFSAERTGGSVSTLTIQRTQQEDSAVYLCASSLERGGRDEQFFGPGTRLTVL.

V and J are TRBV2 and TRBJ2-3, with TRBD2 matching over 10 bases. The CDR3 loop spans 15 amino acids. V was pared by 7 bases and J by 3 bases, with 7 bases of the junction left unmatched. Germline V gene sequence: CDR1 SNHLY, CDR2 FYNNEI. The CDR3 DNA is TGTGCCAGCAACCGAGCGGGGGGGCCGACAGATACGCAGTATTTT. Translated, it gives CASNRAGGPTDTQYF. Drawing the rest from reference TRBV2 and TRBJ2-3, the complete variable domain is EPEVTQTPSHQVTQMGQEVILRCVPISNHLYFYWYRQILGQKVEFLVSFYNNEISEKSEIFDDQFSVERPDGSNFTLKIRSTKLEDSAMYFCASNRAGGPTDTQYFGPGTRLTVL.

The sample holds a few counts of this clonotype. This chain joins TRBV23-1 and TRBJ2-7; D remains unclear. TRBV23-1 is marked as an open reading frame, function uncertain. The V end was cut by 2 bases, the J end by 6 bases, with 11 bases between. The CDR3 loop spans 13 amino acids. CDR3 DNA: TGCGCCAGCAGTCAAATGAACATCCTCGAGCAGTACTTC. Its translation is CASSQMNILEQYF.

The V gene is TRBV20-1, the J gene TRBJ2-7; 7 nucleotides agree with TRBD1. This CDR3 region has 15 residues. CDR1 DFQATT and CDR2 SNEGSKA come from the germline V gene (reference sequence). Trimming cost V 1 base and J 7 bases; bases outside gene matches: 13. The CDR3 DNA reads as TGCAGTGCTAGAGCCCTGGACAGGTCCCCAGGGGAGCAGTACTTC. Translation: CSARALDRSPGEQYF.

The rearrangement links TRBV7-6 to TRBJ1-5; the D is unclear. V gave up 5 bases and J gave up 2 bases, with 13 bases separating them. This CDR3 has 15 amino acids. Looked up from germline, CDR1 is SGHVS and CDR2 is FNYEAQ. The CDR3 region is CASSPSPGGNQPQHF. The CDR3 DNA sequence: TGTGCCAGCAGCCCCAGCCCGGGTGGCAATCAGCCCCAGCATTTT.

This chain connects TRBV7-2 to TRBJ2-7; D gene ambiguous. Trimming stripped 4 bases from V and 5 bases from J, with 9 bases between. This CDR3 is 12 amino acids long. Germline-derived CDR1 and CDR2 are SGHTA and FQGNSA. The CDR3 region is CASSSPGNEQYF. The CDR3 DNA follows: TGTGCCAGCAGCTCCCCGGGTAACGAGCAGTACTTC. Full variable domain (missing parts from reference TRBV7-2 and TRBJ2-7): GAGVSQSPSNKVTEKGKDVELRCDPISGHTALYWYRQSLGQGLEFLIYFQGNSAPDKSGLPSDRFSAERTGGSVSTLTIQRTQQEDSAVYLCASSSPGNEQYFGPGTRLTVT.

The genes are TRBV5-1 and TRBJ2-3; 10 bases are shared with TRBD1. Per germline, CDR1 SGHRS and CDR2 YFSETQ. V lost 5 bases to trimming and J lost 6 bases; unmatched junction nucleotides: 0. This CDR3 contains 12 residues. The CDR3 nucleotides are TGCGCCAGCAGGGGACAGGGGGATACGCAGTATTTT. It codes for CASRGQGDTQYF.

This rearrangement joins TRBV7-9 to TRBJ2-2; D not certain. The CDR3 has 13 amino acids. The germline CDR1 and CDR2 sequences are SEHNR and FQNEAQ (reference sequence). The V end was cut by 8 bases, the J end by 1 base, with 8 bases between. As DNA, the CDR3 is TGTGCCAGCCGAGGTTGGAACACCGGGGAGCTGTTTTTT. The encoded protein is CASRGWNTGELFF.